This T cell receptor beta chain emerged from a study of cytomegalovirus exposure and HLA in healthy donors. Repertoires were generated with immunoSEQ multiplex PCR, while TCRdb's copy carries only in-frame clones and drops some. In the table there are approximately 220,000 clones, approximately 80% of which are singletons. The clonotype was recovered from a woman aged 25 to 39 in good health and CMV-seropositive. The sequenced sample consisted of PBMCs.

The CDR3 DNA is TGTGCCAGCAGCTTATTACACAGGGACTATGGCTACACCTTC. This gives the protein CASSLLHRDYGYTF. The V call is TRBV7-2, the J call TRBJ1-2; D may be TRBD1 (6 bases). This CDR3 is built from 14 residues. The V gene lost 2 bases and the J gene lost 3 bases, with 10 bases spanning the gap. The germline V gene encodes CDR1 SGHTA and CDR2 FQGNSA.